Each of the 5 T cell receptor beta chains below was sequenced from the same sample in a study of preoperative IRX-2 immunotherapy in early breast cancer. Specified treatment: preoperative locoregional IRX-2 cytokine immunotherapy. Sequencing was performed with immunoSEQ multiplex PCR; in TCRdb, only in-frame clones are kept and a portion is missing. In the table there are approximately 26,000 clones, 75% of which are singletons. The sample in question was lymph node tissue, obtained after IRX-2 immunotherapy. The receptors stem from a human donor with breast cancer.

This rearrangement joins TRBV6-7 to TRBJ2-3, with 9 positions matching TRBD1. TRBV6-7 is an ORF for which the function is uncertain. The length of the CDR3 is 14 residues. The V and J ends lost 6 bases and 4 bases, in that order; junction bases with no gene match: 5. Here the CDR3 reads CASSSRTGADTQYF. The DNA of the CDR3 is TGTGCCAGCAGCTCTCGGACAGGGGCAGATACGCAGTATTTT.

This CDR3 reads CASSLGQGNEKLFF. For the CDR3, the DNA is TGCGCCAGCAGCCTCGGACAGGGGAATGAAAAACTGTTTTTT. This rearrangement joins TRBV5-1 to TRBJ1-4; TRBD1 matches 9 bases. The CDR3 spans 14 residues. The V segment lost 4 bases and the J segment 5 bases; nucleotides outside the gene matches: 3. Germline V CDR1 and CDR2: SGHRS, YFSETQ. Filled out from reference TRBV5-1 and TRBJ1-4, the complete variable domain reads KAGVTQTPRYLIKTRGQQVTLSCSPISGHRSVSWYQQTPGQGLQFLFEYFSETQRNKGNFPGRFSGRQFSNSRSEMNVSTLELGDSALYLCASSLGQGNEKLFFGSGTQLSVL.

The chain joins TRBV5-1 to TRBJ1-1, with a possible D match to TRBD1 (6 bases). V was trimmed by 4 bases and J by 2 bases, leaving 12 bases between them. This CDR3 contains 14 residues. Germline V CDR1 and CDR2: SGHRS, YFSETQ. The CDR3 nucleotides read TGCGCCAGCAGCCGGAGGGGGGGAAACACTGAAGCTTTCTTT. This encodes CASSRRGGNTEAFF.

The V and J genes are TRBV6-8 and TRBJ1-2; TRBD1 matches at 8 bases. Trimming cost V 0 bases and J 0 bases; bases outside gene matches: 3. The CDR3 runs 16 residues. In germline, CDR1 is MNHGY, CDR2 SAAAGT. The CDR3 spells CASSYSAGGPNYGYTF. Written as DNA, the CDR3 is TGTGCCAGCAGTTACTCGGCAGGGGGCCCTAACTATGGCTACACCTTC.

The chain recombines TRBV28 with TRBJ2-4; tentative D call: TRBD2 (6 bases). Trimming took off 1 base at V and 8 bases at J, with 9 bases between the two ends. Germline V gene lookup returns CDR1 MDHEN and CDR2 SYDVKM. The CDR3 extends over 13 amino acids. The CDR3 region is CASSLSGVDIQYF. CDR3 coding DNA: TGTGCCAGCAGTTTATCGGGGGTTGACATTCAGTACTTC. Full variable domain (missing parts from reference TRBV28 and TRBJ2-4): DVKVTQSSRYLVKRTGEKVFLECVQDMDHENMFWYRQDPGLGLRLIYFSYDVKMKEKGDIPEGYSVSREKKERFSLILESASTNQTSMYLCASSLSGVDIQYFGAGTRLSVL.